The next 8 T cell receptor beta chains were all read from a single sample in a study of response to subunit inactivated influenza vaccine. TCRdb re-called the RT-PCR reads with MiXCR, one entry per CDR3 protein. The data show 540,000 or so distinct CDR3 sequences, 13% seen once. The material sequenced was PBMCs from blood, taken about 6 weeks after vaccination. The source is a man over 45 who received an inactivated influenza vaccine.

On this clonotype: With a much larger clone just one base away, this may be a read error. Written as DNA, the CDR3 is TGTACCAGCAGTTTATTCGGGGGACTCCAAGAGACCCAGTACTTC. Its translation: CTSSLFGGLQETQYF. The chain joins TRBV12-3 or TRBV12-4 to TRBJ2-5; D perhaps matches TRBD2 (6 bases). The CDR3 loop spans 15 amino acids.

The chain combines TRBV5-1 with TRBJ2-3; D gene unclear. The length of the CDR3 is 14 residues. V lost 2 bases to trimming and J lost 8 bases, with 15 bases between them. Germline V lookup: CDR1 SGHRS, CDR2 YFSETQ. CDR3 sequence: CASSFRTSAGTQYF. The CDR3 nucleotides are TGCGCCAGCAGCTTTAGAACCTCCGCTGGTACGCAGTATTTT.

In DNA, the CDR3 is TGTGCCAGCAGTTCCCGGTGGGGATACGAGCAGTACTTC. It is translated as CASSSRWGYEQYF. The V gene is TRBV27, the J gene TRBJ2-7; D remains unclear. Germline V gene sequence: CDR1 MNHEY, CDR2 SMNVEV (reference sequence). The V and J ends lost 4 bases and 4 bases respectively, with 11 bases between them. The CDR3 length is 13 residues.

This rearrangement joins TRBV12-3 or TRBV12-4 to TRBJ2-1; 9 nucleotides align to TRBD2. CDR3 length: 15 residues. The V gene end was trimmed by 6 bases and the J gene end by 1 base; junction bases not matched to a gene: 4. The CDR3 is CASRPSGTSYNEQFF. The CDR3, as DNA: TGTGCCAGCAGACCTAGCGGGACGTCCTACAATGAGCAGTTCTTC.

The rearrangement links TRBV20-1 to TRBJ2-7; 14 bases map to TRBD2. The CDR3 is 17 residues long. The germline V gene has CDR1 DFQATT and CDR2 SNEGSKA (reference sequence). V trimming: 0 bases; J trimming: 3 bases; junction bases outside the gene matches: 7. CDR3 sequence (DNA): TGCAGTGCTAGAGACCCCGGACTAGCGGGGGGATACTACGAGCAGTACTTC. Translated: CSARDPGLAGGYYEQYF.

This clonotype occurred many times. V and J are TRBV7-9 and TRBJ1-2; the D is unclear. V was clipped by 3 bases and J by 2 bases, with 7 bases between them. Germline V lookup: CDR1 SEHNR, CDR2 FQNEAQ (reference sequence). The CDR3 extends over 13 amino acids. The CDR3 is CASSLTENYGYTF. The CDR3 DNA reads as TGTGCCAGCAGCTTGACGGAAAACTATGGCTACACCTTC.

This clonotype was observed many times. This chain joins TRBV4-3 and TRBJ1-1, with TRBD1 as a possible D gene (6 bases). There are 16 residues in the CDR3. V shed 0 bases and J shed 4 bases, with 15 bases lying between them. CDR1 and CDR2 (germline): LGHNA, YSLEER. The CDR3 bases are TGCGCCAGCAGCCAAGATACCGGGGGCCGGACCACTGAAGCTTTCTTT. Translation: CASSQDTGGRTTEAFF.

The gene calls are TRBV2 and TRBJ2-1, with 9 bases identical to TRBD2. Per germline, CDR1 SNHLY and CDR2 FYNNEI. The trim removed 6 bases at V and 13 bases at J, leaving 7 bases unmatched. The CDR3 totals 12 residues. The CDR3 loop is CASSTGTSRQFF. CDR3 nucleotides: TGTGCCAGCAGCACCGGGACTAGCCGTCAGTTCTTC. Full variable domain (rest looked up from reference TRBV2 and TRBJ2-1): EPEVTQTPSHQVTQMGQEVILRCVPISNHLYFYWYRQILGQKVEFLVSFYNNEISEKSEIFDDQFSVERPDGSNFTLKIRSTKLEDSAMYFCASSTGTSRQFFGPGTRLTVL.